This T cell receptor (beta chain) was found in a study of T cell changes during pregnancy in multiple sclerosis. Assay used: immunoSEQ multiplex PCR; TCRdb lists only in-frame clones, some missing. The profile covers more than 14,000 clones, with around 85% appearing a single time and 19% taken by the ten largest. V lost 5 bases and J lost 1, with 18 bases in between. CDR1 and CDR2 (germline): MNHEY, SMNVEV (reference sequence). CDR3 length equals 17 residues. This sequence was found in a female donor with multiple sclerosis, enrolled in a pregnancy study. Specimen: CD8+ T cells from peripheral blood mononuclear cells, collected in the first trimester of pregnancy. This chain uses TRBV27 with TRBJ2-1, with D perhaps TRBD1 (6 bases). CDR3 residues: CASSPSWTVTSYNEQFF. CDR3 coding DNA: TGTGCCAGCAGTCCCTCCTGGACAGTCACATCCTACAATGAGCAGTTCTTC.